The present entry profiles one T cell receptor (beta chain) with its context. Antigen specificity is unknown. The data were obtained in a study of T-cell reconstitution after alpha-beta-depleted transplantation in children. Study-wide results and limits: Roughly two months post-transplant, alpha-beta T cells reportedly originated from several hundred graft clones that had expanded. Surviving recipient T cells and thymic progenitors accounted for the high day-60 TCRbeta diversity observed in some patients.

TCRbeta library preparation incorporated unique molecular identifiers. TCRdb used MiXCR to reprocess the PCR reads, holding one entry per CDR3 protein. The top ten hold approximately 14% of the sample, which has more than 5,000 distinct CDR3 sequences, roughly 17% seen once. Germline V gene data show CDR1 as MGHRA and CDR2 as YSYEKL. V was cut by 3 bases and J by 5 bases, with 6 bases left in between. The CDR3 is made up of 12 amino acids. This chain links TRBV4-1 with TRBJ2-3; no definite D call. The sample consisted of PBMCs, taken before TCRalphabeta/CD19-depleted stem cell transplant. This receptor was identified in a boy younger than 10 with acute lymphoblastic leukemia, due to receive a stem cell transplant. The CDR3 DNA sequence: TGCGCCAGCAGCCAGTTTGGAGATACGCAGTATTTT. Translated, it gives CASSQFGDTQYF.